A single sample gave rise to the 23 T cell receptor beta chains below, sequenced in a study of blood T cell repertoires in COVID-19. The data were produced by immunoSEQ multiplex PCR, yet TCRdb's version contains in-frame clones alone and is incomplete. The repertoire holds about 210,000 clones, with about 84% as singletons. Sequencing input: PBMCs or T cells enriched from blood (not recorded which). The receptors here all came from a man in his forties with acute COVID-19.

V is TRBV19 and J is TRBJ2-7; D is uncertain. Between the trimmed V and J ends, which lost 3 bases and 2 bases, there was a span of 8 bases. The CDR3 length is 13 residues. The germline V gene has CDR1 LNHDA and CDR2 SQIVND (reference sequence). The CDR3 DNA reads TGTGCCAGTAGTATCACTTATACCTACGAGCAGTACTTC. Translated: CASSITYTYEQYF. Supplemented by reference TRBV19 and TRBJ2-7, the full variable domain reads DGGITQSPKYLFRKEGQNVTLSCEQNLNHDAMYWYRQDPGQGLRLIYYSQIVNDFQKGDIAEGYSVSREKKESFPLTVTSAQKNPTAFYLCASSITYTYEQYFGPGTRLTVT.

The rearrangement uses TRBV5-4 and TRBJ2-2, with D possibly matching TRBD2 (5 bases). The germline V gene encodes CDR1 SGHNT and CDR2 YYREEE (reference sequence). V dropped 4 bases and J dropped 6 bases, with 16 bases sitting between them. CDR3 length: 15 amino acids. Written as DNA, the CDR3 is TGTGCCAGCAGCCCGGGGAATTCAGTCGCCGGGGAGCTGTTTTTT. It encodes CASSPGNSVAGELFF.

CDR3 amino acids: CASSIIQGHGDEQYF. In nucleotides, the CDR3 is TGTGCCAGCAGCATAATACAGGGACACGGGGACGAGCAGTACTTC. This rearrangement joins TRBV5-5 to TRBJ2-7; a weak D match, TRBD1 (6 bases). CDR3 length: 15 residues. Germline V gene data show CDR1 as SGHKS and CDR2 as YYEKEE (reference sequence). Trimming pared 4 bases from V and 5 bases from J, leaving 19 bases between.

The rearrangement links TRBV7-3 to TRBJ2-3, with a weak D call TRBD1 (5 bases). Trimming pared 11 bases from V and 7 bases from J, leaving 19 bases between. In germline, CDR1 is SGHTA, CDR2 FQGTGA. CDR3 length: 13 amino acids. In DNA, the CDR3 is TGTGCCCGAGAGGCAGGGTCGCGGCATACGCAGTATTTT. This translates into CAREAGSRHTQYF. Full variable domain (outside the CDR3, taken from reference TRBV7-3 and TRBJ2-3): GAGVSQTPSNKVTEKGKYVELRCDPISGHTALYWYRQSLGQGPEFLIYFQGTGAADDSGLPNDRFFAVRPEGSVSTLKIQRTERGDSAVYLCAREAGSRHTQYFGPGTRLTVL.

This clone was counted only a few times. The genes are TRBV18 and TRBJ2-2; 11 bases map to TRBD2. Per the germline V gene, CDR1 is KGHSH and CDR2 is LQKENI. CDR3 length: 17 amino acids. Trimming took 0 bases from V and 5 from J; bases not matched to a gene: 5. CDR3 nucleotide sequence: TGTGCCAGCTCACCACCTACTAGCGGGAGAGGGACCGGGGAGCTGTTTTTT. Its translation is CASSPPTSGRGTGELFF.

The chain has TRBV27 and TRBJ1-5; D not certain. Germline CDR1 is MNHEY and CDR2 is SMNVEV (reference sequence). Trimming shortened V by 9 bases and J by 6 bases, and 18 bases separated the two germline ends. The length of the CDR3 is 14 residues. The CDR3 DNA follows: TGTGCCAGTCATGTGAGCGGCCGGAGTCAGCCCCAGCATTTT. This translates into CASHVSGRSQPQHF.

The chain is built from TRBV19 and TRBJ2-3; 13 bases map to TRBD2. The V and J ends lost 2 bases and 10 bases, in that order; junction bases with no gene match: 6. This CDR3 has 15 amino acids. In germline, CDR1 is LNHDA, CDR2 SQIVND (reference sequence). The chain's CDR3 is CASSIQLAGGEAQYF. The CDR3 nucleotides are TGTGCCAGTAGTATACAACTAGCGGGAGGGGAAGCGCAGTATTTT.

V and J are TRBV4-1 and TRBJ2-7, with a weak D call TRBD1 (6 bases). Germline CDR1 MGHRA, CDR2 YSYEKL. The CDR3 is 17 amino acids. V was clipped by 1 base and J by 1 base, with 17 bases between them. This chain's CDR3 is CASSQALLRDTSYEQYF. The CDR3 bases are TGCGCCAGCAGCCAAGCCCTCCTCCGGGACACATCCTACGAGCAGTACTTC.

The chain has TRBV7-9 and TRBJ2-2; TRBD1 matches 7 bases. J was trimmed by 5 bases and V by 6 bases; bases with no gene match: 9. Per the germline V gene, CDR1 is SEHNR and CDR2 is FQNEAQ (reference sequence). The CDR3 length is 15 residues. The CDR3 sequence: CASSSTGQITGELFF. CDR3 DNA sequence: TGTGCCAGCAGTTCTACGGGACAGATAACCGGGGAGCTGTTTTTT. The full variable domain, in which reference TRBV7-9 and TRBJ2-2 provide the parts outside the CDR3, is DTGVSQNPRHKITKRGQNVTFRCDPISEHNRLYWYRQTLGQGPEFLTYFQNEAQLEKSRLLSDRFSAERPKGSFSTLEIQRTEQGDSAMYLCASSSTGQITGELFFGEGSRLTVL.

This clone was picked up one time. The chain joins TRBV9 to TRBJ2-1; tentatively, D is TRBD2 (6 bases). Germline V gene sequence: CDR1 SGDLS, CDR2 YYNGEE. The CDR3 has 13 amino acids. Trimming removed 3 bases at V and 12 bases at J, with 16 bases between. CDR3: CASSGALARAQFF. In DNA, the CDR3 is TGTGCCAGCAGCGGGGCCCTAGCGAGGGCGCAGTTCTTC.

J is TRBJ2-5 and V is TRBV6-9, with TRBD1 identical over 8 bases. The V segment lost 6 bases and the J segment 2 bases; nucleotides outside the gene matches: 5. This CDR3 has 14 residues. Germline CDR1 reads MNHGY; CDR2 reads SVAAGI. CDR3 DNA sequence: TGTGCCAGCAGACCGGGACAGGATCAAGAGACCCAGTACTTC. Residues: CASRPGQDQETQYF.

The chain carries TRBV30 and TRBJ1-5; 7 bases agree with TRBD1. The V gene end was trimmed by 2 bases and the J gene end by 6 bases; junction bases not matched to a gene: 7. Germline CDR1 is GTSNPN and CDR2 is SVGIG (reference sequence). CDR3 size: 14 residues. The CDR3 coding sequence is TGTGCCTGGAGTCTAGGGGGCTTCGGTCAGCCCCAGCATTTT. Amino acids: CAWSLGGFGQPQHF. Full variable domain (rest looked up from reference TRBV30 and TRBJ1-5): SQTIHQWPATLVQPVGSPLSLECTVEGTSNPNLYWYRQAAGRGLQLLFYSVGIGQISSEVPQNLSASRPQDRQFILSSKKLLLSDSGFYLCAWSLGGFGQPQHFGDGTRLSIL.

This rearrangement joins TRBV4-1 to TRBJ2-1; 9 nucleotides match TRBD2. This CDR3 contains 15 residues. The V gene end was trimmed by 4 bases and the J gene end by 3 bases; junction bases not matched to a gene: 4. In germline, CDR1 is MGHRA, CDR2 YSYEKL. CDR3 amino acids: CASSRGLANYNEQFF. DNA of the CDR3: TGCGCCAGCAGCCGTGGACTAGCGAACTACAATGAGCAGTTCTTC.

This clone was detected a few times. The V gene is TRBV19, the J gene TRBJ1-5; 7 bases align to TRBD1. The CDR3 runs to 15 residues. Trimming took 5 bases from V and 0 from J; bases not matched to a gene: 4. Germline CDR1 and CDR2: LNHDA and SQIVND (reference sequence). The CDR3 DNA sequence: TGTGCCAGTAGTGGGGGACAGTATAGCAATCAGCCCCAGCATTTT. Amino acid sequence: CASSGGQYSNQPQHF.

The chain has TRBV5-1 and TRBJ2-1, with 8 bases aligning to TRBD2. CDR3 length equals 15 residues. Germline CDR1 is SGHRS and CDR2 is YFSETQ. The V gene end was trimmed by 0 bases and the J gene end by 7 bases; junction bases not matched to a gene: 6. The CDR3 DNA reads TGCGCCAGCAGCTTGGTGGTTAGCGGGAAGAATGAGCAGTTCTTC. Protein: CASSLVVSGKNEQFF.

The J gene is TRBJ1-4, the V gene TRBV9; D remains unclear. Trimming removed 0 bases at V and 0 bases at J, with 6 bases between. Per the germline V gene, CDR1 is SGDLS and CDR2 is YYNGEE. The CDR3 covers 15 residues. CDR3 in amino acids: CASSVGSATNEKLFF. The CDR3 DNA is TGTGCCAGCAGCGTAGGGTCGGCAACTAATGAAAAACTGTTTTTT.

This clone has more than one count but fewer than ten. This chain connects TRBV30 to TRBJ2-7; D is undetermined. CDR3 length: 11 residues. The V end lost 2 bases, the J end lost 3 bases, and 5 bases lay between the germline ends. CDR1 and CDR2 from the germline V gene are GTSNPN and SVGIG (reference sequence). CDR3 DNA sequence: TGTGCCTGGAGTATTAACTACGAGCAGTACTTC. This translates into CAWSINYEQYF.

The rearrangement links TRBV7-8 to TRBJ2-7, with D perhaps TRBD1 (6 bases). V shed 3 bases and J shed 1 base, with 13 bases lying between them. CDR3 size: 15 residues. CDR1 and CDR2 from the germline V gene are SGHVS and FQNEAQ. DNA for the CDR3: TGTGCCAGCAGCTTTCTTACAGGGCCATCCTACGAGCAGTACTTC. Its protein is CASSFLTGPSYEQYF.

In DNA form, the CDR3 reads TGTGCCAGCAGCTTGGGTACTGAAACCTACGAGCAGTACTTC. Amino acids: CASSLGTETYEQYF. This chain connects TRBV5-4 to TRBJ2-7; D remains unclear. Looked up from germline, CDR1 is SGHNT and CDR2 is YYREEE (reference sequence). This CDR3 region has 14 residues. Trimming shortened V by 0 bases and J by 2 bases, and 9 bases separated the two germline ends.

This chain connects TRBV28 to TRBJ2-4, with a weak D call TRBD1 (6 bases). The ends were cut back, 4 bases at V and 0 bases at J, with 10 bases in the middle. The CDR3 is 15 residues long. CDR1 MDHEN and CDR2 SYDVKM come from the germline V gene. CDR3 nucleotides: TGTGCCAGCAGTTCCCAGGGGCTAGCCAAAAACATTCAGTACTTC. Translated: CASSSQGLAKNIQYF. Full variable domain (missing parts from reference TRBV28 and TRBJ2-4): DVKVTQSSRYLVKRTGEKVFLECVQDMDHENMFWYRQDPGLGLRLIYFSYDVKMKEKGDIPEGYSVSREKKERFSLILESASTNQTSMYLCASSSQGLAKNIQYFGAGTRLSVL.

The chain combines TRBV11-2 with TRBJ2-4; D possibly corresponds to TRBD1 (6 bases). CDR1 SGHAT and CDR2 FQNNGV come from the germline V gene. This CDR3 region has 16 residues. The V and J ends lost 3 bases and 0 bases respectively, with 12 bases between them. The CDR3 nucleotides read TGTGCCAGCAGCTTGGTACAGGGTATAGCCAAAAACATTCAGTACTTC. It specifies CASSLVQGIAKNIQYF.

Here the CDR3 reads CASSAGQSNTEAFF. The CDR3, as DNA: TGTGCCAGCAGCGCGGGACAGTCAAACACTGAAGCTTTCTTT. The chain couples TRBV2 to TRBJ1-1; the match to TRBD1 covers 7 bases. The CDR3 has 14 amino acids. V shed 6 bases and J 2 bases; nucleotides not matched to a gene: 6. In germline, CDR1 is SNHLY, CDR2 FYNNEI.

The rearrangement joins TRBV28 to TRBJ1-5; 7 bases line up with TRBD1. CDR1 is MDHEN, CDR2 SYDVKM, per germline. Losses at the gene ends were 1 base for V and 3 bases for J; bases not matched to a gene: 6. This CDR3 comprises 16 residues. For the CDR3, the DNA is TGTGCCAGCAGTTTATCACCGGGACAGCACAATCAGCCCCAGCATTTT. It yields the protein CASSLSPGQHNQPQHF. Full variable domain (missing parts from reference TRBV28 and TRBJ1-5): DVKVTQSSRYLVKRTGEKVFLECVQDMDHENMFWYRQDPGLGLRLIYFSYDVKMKEKGDIPEGYSVSREKKERFSLILESASTNQTSMYLCASSLSPGQHNQPQHFGDGTRLSIL.